This T cell receptor (beta chain) was recorded in a study of cytomegalovirus exposure and HLA in healthy donors. The study's findings and limits: Later on, analysis showed that most CMV-associated TCR beta chains appeared to be HLA-restricted. According to an earlier analysis, most TCR beta V segments yielded productive rearrangements about 87% or about 30% of the time. Researchers had no immune exposure information except CMV serostatus available. In a later analysis, at a false discovery rate of 0.05, fewer than 20,000 TCR beta sequences were associated with HLA alleles.

Researchers ran the PCR with 60 Vbeta and 13 Jbeta primers. The data were produced by immunoSEQ multiplex PCR, yet TCRdb's version contains in-frame clones alone and is incomplete. Of about 83,000 clones listed, roughly 76% were seen once; the top ten hold 1.5% to 2%. CDR1 and CDR2 (germline): MNHEY, SVGAGI. CDR3 size: 13 residues. J lost 4 bases, V lost 5 bases, and 1 base had no gene match. Of note for this clone: What it binds is not known.

Material for sequencing was PBMCs. The chain uses TRBV6-5 and TRBJ2-5, with 10 bases aligning to TRBD1. The source of this sequence is a woman in her 30s in good health and CMV-seronegative. The CDR3 DNA follows: TGTGCCAGCAGTGGACAGGGGGGAGAGACCCAGTACTTC. This codes for CASSGQGGETQYF.